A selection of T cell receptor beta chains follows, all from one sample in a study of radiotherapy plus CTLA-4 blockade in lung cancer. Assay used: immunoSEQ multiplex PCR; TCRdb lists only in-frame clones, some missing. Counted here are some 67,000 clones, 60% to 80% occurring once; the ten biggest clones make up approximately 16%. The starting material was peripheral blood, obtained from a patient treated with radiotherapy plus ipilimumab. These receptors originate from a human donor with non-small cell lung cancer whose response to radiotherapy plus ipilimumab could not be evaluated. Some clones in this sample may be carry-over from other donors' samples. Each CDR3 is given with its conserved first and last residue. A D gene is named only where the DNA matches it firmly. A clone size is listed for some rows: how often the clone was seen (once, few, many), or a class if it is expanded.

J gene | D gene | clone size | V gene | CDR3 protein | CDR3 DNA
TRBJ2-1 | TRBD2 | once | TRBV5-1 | CASSFGTSEEEQFF | TGCGCCAGCAGCTTCGGGACTAGCGAGGAAGAGCAGTTCTTC
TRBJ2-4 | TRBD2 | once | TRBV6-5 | CASHQAGGGNIQYF | TGTGCCAGCCATCAGGCGGGCGGGGGAAACATTCAGTACTTC
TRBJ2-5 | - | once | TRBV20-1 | CSASLEETQYF | TGCAGTGCTAGCTTAGAGGAGACCCAGTACTTC
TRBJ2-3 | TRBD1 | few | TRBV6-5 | CASSPGTGEVTQYF | TGTGCCAGCAGCCCCGGGACAGGGGAAGTCACGCAGTATTTT
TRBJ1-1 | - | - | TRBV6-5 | CASSYSEAENTEAFF | TGTGCCAGCAGTTACTCGGAGGCCGAGAACACTGAAGCTTTCTTT
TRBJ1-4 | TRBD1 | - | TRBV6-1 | CASSAHVPTGTNEKLFF | TGTGCCAGCAGTGCGCACGTGCCGACAGGGACTAATGAAAAACTGTTTTTT
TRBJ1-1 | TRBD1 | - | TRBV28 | CASTPGQFLNTEAFF | TGTGCCAGCACCCCGGGACAGTTCTTGAACACTGAAGCTTTCTTT
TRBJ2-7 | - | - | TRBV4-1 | CASSQDPPDEQYF | TGCGCCAGCAGCCAAGATCCCCCGGACGAGCAGTACTTC
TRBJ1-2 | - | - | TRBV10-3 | CAISPRQAANYGYTF | TGTGCCATCAGTCCTCGACAGGCAGCTAACTATGGCTACACCTTC
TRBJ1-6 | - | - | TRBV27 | CASSPVGSYNSPLHF | TGTGCCAGCAGCCCTGTCGGCTCCTATAATTCACCCCTCCACTTT
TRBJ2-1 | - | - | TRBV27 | CASSSPPTSRNEQFF | TGTGCCAGCAGTTCACCCCCTACTAGCAGGAATGAGCAGTTCTTC
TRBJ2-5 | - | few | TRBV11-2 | CASSLAMGDSGTQYF | TGTGCCAGCAGCTTAGCAATGGGGGACTCAGGGACCCAGTACTTC
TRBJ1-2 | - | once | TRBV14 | CASSQATGYGYTF | TGTGCCAGCAGCCAAGCGACAGGCTATGGCTACACCTTC